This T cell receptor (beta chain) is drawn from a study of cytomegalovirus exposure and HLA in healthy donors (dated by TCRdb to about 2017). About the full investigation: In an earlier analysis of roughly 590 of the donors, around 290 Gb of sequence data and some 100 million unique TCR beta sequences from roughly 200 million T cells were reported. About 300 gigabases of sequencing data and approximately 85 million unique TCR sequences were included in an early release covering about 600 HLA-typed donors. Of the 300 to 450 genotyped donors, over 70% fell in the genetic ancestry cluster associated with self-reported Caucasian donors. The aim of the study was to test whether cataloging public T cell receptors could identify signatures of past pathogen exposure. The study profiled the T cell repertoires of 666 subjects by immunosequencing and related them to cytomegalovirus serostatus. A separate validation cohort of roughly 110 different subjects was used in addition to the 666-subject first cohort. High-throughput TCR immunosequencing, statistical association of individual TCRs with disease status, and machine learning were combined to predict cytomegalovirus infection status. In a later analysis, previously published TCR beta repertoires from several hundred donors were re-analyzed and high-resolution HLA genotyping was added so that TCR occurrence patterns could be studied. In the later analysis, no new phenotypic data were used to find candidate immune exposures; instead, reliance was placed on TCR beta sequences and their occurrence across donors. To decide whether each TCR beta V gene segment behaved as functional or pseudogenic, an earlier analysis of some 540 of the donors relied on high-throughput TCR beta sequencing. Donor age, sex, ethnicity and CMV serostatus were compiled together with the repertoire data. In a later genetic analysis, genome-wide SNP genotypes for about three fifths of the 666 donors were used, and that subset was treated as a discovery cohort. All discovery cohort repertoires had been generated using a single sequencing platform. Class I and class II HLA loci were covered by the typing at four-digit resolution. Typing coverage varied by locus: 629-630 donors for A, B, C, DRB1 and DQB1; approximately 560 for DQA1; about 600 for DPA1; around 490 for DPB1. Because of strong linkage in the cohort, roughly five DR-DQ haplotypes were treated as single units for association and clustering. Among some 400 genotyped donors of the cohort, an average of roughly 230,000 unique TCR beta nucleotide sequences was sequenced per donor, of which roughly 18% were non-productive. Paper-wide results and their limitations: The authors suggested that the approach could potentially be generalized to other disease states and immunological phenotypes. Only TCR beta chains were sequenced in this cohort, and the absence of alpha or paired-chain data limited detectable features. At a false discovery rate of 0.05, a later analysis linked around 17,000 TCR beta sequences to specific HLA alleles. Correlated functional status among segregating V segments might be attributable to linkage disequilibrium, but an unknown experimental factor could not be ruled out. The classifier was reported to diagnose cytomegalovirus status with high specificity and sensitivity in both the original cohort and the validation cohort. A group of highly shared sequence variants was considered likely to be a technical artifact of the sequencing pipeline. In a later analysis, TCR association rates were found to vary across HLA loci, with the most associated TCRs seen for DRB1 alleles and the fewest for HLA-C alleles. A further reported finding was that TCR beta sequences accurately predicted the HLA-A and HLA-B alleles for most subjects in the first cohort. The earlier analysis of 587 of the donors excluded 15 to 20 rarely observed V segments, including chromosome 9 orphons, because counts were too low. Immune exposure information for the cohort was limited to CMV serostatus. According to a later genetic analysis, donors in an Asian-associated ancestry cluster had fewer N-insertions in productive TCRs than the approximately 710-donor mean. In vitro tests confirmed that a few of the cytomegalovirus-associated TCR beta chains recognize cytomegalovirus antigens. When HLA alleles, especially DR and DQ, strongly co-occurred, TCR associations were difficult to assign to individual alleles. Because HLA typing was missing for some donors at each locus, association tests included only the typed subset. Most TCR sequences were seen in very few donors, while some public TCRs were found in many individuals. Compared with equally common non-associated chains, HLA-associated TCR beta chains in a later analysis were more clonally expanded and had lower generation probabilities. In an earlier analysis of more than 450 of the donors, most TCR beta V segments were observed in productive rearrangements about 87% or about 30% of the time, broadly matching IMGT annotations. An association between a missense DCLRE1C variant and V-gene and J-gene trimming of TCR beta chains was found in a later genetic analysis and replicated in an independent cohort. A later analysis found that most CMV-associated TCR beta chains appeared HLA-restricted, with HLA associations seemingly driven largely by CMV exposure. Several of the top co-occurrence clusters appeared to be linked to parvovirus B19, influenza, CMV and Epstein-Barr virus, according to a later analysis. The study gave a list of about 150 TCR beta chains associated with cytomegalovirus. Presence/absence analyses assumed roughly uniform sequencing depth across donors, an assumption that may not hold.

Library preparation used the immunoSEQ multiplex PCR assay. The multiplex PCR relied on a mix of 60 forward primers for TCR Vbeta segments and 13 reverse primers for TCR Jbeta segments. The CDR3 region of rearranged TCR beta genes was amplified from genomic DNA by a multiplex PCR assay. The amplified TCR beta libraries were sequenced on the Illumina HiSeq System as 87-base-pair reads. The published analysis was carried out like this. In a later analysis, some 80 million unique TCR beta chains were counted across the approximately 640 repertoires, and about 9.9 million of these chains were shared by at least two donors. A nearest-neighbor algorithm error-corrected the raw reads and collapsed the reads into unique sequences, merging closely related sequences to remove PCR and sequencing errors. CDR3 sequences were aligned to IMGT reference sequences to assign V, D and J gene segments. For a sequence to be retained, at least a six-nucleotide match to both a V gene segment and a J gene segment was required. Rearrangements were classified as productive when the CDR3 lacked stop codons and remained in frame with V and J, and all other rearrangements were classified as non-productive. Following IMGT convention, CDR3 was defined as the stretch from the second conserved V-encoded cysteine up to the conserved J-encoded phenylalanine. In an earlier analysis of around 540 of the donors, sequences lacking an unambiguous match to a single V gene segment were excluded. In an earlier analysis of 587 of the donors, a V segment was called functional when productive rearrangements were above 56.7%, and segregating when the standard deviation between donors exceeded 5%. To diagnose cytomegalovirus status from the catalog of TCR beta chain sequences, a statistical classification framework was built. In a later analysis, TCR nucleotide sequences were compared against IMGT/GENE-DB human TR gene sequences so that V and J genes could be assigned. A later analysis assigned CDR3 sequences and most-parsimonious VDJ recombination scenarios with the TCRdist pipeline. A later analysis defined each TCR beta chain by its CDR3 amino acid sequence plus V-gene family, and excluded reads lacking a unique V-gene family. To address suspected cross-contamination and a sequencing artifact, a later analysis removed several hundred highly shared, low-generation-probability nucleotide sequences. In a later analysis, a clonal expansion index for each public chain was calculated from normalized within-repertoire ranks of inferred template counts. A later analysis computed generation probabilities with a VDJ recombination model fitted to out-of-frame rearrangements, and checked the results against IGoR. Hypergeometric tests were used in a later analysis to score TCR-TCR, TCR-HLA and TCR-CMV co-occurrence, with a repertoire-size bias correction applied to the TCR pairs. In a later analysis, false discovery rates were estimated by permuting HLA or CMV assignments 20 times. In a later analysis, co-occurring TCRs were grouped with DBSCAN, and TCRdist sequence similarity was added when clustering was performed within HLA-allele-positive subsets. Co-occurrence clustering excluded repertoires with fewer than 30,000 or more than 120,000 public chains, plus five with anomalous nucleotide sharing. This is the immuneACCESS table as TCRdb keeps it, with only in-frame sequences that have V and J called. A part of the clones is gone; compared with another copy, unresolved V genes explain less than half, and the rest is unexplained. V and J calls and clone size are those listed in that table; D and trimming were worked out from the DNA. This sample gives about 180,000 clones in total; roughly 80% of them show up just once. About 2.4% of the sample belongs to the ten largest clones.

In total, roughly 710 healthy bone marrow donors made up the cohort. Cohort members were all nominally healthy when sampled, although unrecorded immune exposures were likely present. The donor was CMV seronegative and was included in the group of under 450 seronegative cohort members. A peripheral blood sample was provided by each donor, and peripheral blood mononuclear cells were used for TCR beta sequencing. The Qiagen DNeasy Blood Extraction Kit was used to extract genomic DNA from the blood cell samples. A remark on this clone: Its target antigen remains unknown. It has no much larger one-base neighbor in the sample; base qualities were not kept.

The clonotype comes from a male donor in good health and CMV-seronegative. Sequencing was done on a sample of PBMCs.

The nucleotide sequence reads as follows: TGCGCCAGCAGCTTGTTACAGGGGGCGGGGGAGCAGTACTTC. This translates into CASSLLQGAGEQYF. The sequence is built from TRBV5-1 and TRBJ2-7; 9 nucleotides in the junction match TRBD1. Taken from cysteine to phenylalanine, the CDR3 has 14 residues. This entry keeps only the CDR3 DNA: 42 bases, framed from base 1. Germline trimming amounts to 1 base on V and 7 bases on J, with 6 as the count of junction bases outside the gene matches. The germline V gene gives CDR1 as SGHRS and CDR2 as YFSETQ.